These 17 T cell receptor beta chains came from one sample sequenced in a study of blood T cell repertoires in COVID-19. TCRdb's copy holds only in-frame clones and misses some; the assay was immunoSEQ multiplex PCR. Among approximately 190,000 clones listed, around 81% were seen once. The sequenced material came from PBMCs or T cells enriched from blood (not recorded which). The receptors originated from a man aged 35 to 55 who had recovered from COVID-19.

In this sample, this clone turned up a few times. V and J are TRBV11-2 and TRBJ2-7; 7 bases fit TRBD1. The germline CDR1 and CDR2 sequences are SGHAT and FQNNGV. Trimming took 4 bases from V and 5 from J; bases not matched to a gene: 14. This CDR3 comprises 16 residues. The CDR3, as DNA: TGTGCCAGCAGCTCCCTCCTAGGGGGCACCCTAGACGAGCAGTACTTC. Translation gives CASSSLLGGTLDEQYF.

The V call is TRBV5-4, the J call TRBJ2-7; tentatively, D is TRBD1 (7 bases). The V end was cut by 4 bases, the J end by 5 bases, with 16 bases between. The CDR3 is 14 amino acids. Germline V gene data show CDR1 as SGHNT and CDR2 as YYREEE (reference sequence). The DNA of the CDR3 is TGTGCCAGCAGCCCGGAACAGGGGACTCACGAGCAGTACTTC. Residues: CASSPEQGTHEQYF. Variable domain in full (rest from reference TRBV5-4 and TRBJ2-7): ETGVTQSPTHLIKTRGQQVTLRCSSQSGHNTVSWYQQALGQGPQFIFQYYREEENGRGNFPPRFSGLQFPNYSSELNVNALELDDSALYLCASSPEQGTHEQYFGPGTRLTVT.

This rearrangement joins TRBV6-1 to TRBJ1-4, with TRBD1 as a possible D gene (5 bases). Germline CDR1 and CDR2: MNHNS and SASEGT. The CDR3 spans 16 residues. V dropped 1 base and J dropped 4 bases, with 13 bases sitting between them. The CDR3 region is CASSEGVGHLNEKLFF. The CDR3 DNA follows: TGTGCCAGCAGTGAAGGGGTGGGGCACCTTAATGAAAAACTGTTTTTT.

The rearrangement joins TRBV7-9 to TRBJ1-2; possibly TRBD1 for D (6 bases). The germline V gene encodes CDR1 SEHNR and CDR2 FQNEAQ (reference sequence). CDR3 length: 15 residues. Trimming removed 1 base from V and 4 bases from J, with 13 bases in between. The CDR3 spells CASSLDFQGPYGYTF. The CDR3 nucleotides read TGTGCCAGCAGCTTAGATTTTCAGGGGCCCTATGGCTACACCTTC.

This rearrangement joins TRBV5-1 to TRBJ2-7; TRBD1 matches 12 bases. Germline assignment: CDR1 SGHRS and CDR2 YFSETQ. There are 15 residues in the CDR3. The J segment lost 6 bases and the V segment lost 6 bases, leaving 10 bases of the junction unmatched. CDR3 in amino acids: CASNPGTGGLREQYF. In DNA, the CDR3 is TGCGCCAGCAACCCCGGGACAGGGGGCCTTCGCGAGCAGTACTTC.

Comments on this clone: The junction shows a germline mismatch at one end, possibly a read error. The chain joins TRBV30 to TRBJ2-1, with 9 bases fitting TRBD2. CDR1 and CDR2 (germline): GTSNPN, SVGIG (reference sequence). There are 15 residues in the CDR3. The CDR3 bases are TGCGCCTGGAGTTCCAGCGGGGGGTTTGGCAATGAGCAGTTCTTC. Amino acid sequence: CAWSSSGGFGNEQFF. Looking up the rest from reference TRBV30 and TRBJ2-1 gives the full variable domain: SQTIHQWPATLVQPVGSPLSLECTVEGTSNPNLYWYRQAAGRGLQLLFYSVGIGQISSEVPQNLSASRPQDRQFILSSKKLLLSDSGFYLCAWSSSGGFGNEQFFGPGTRLTVL.

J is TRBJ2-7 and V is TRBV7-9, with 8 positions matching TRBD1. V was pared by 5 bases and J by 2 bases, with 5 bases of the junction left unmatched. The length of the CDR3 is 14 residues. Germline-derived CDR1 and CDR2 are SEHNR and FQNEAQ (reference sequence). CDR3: CASSRDRRTYEQYF. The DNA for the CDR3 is TGTGCCAGCAGCCGGGACAGGAGGACCTACGAGCAGTACTTC.

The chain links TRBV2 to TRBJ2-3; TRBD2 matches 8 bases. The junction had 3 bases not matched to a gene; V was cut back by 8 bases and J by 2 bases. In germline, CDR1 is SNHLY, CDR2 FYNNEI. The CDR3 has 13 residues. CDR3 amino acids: CASAGGFTDTQYF. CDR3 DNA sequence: TGTGCCAGCGCGGGGGGATTCACAGATACGCAGTATTTT. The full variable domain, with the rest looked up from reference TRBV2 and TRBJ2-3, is EPEVTQTPSHQVTQMGQEVILRCVPISNHLYFYWYRQILGQKVEFLVSFYNNEISEKSEIFDDQFSVERPDGSNFTLKIRSTKLEDSAMYFCASAGGFTDTQYFGPGTRLTVL.

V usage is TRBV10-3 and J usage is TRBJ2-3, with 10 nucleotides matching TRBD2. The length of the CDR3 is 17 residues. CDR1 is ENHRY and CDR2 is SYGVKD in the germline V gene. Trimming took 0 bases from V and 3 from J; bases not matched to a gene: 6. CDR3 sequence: CAISESYSGGSTDTQYF. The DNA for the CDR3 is TGTGCCATCAGTGAGTCCTATAGCGGGGGGTCTACAGATACGCAGTATTTT.

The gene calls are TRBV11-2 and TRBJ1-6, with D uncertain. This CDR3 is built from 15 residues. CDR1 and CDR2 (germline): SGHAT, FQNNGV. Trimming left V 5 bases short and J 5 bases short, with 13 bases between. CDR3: CASSRTAEDNSPLHF. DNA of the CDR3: TGTGCCAGCAGCCGAACGGCAGAGGATAATTCACCCCTCCACTTT.

CDR3 loop: CASSLLGGRGYTF. As DNA, the CDR3 is TGTGCCAGCAGTTTGCTAGGGGGCCGAGGCTACACCTTC. This chain joins TRBV28 and TRBJ1-2, with 7 bases matching TRBD1. The CDR3 is 13 amino acids. V lost 3 bases to trimming and J lost 8 bases; unmatched junction nucleotides: 6. CDR1 is MDHEN, CDR2 SYDVKM, per germline.

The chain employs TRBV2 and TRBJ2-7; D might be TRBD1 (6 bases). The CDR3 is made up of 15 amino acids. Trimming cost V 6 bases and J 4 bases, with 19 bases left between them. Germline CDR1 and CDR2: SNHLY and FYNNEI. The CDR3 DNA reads TGTGCCAGCAGCGACTACGAACAGGGTGGGTACGAGCAGTACTTC. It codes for CASSDYEQGGYEQYF.

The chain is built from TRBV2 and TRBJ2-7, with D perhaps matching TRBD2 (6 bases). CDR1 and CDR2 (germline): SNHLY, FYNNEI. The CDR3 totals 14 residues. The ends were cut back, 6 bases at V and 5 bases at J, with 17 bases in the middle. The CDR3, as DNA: TGTGCCAGCAGCCGCCTCGGGGGAACGGACGAGCAGTACTTC. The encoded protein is CASSRLGGTDEQYF.

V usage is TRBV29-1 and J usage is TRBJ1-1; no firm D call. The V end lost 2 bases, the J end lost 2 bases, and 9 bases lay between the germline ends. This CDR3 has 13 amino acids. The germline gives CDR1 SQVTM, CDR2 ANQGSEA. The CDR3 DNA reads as TGCAGCGTTGAATCGTGGCCAAACACTGAAGCTTTCTTT. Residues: CSVESWPNTEAFF.

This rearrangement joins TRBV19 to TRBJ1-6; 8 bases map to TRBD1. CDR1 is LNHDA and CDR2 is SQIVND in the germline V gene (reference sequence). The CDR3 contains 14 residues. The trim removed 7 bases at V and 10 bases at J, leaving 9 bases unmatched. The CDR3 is CASTQDRARSPLHF. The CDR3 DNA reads TGTGCCAGTACCCAGGACAGGGCTAGGTCACCCCTCCACTTT.

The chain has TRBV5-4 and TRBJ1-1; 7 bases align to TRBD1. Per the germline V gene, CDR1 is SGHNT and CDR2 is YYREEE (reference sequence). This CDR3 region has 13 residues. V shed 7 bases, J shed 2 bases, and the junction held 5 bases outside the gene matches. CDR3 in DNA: TGTGCCAGCGGGGACAGAGAAAACACTGAAGCTTTCTTT. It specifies CASGDRENTEAFF.

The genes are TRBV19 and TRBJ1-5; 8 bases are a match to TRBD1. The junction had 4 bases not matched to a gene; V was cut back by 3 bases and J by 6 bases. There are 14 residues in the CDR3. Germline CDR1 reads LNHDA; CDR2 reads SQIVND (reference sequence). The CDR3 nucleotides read TGTGCCAGTAGTATGGACAGGGCGGGTCAGCCCCAGCATTTT. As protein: CASSMDRAGQPQHF.